In its sample, the clone carrying this TCR beta chain was seen many times. The data were obtained in a study of T-cell reconstitution after alpha-beta-depleted transplantation in children. CDR3 length: 15 residues. Trimming took 6 bases from V and 6 from J; bases not matched to a gene: 13. The germline gives CDR1 SQVTM, CDR2 ANQGSEA. TCRbeta library construction was performed incorporating unique molecular identifiers. TCRdb redid the calling of the PCR reads with MiXCR, one entry per CDR3 protein. The sample includes about 610,000 distinct CDR3 sequences, under 12% of them seen just once. The clonotype comes from a human donor who donated a stem cell graft to a child with acute myeloid leukemia. The sequenced sample was PBMCs from the stem cell graft donor, obtained from the stem cell graft. The chain couples TRBV29-1 to TRBJ2-3, with TRBD2 matching over 9 bases. The DNA of the CDR3 is TGCAGCGTGGGGCAAGCGGGAGGTAGAACGGATACGCAGTATTTT. Amino acid sequence: CSVGQAGGRTDTQYF.